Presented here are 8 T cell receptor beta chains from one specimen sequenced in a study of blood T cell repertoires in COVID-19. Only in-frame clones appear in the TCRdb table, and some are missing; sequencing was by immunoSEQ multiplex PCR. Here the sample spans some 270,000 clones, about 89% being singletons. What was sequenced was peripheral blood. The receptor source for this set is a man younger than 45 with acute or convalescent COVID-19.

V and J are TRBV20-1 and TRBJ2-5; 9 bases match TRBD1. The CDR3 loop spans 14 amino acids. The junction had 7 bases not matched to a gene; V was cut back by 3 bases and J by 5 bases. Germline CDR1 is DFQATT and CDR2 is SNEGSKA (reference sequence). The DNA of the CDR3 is TGCAGTGCTAGTCATACAGGGGGCACGGAGACCCAGTACTTC. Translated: CSASHTGGTETQYF.

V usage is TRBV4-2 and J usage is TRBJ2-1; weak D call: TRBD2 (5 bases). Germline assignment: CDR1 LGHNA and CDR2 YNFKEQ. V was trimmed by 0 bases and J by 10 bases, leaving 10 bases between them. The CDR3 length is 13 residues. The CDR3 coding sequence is TGTGCCAGCAGCCAAGACCGGGGAATAGAGCAGTTCTTC. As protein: CASSQDRGIEQFF.

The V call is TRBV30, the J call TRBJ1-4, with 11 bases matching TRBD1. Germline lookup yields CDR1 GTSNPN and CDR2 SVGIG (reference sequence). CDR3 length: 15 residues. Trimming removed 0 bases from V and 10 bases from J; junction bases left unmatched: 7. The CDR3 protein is CAWSVGTGGSGKLFF. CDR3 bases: TGTGCCTGGAGTGTCGGGACAGGGGGTTCCGGAAAACTGTTTTTT.

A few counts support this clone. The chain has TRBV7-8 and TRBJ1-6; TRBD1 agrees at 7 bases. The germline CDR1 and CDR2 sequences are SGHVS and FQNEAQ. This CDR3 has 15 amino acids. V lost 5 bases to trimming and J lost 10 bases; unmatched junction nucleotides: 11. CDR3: CASSVYRGKGSPLHF. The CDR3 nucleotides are TGTGCCAGCAGCGTCTACAGGGGAAAGGGATCACCCCTCCACTTT. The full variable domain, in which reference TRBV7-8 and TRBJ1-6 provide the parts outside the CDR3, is GAGVSQSPRYKVAKRGQDVALRCDPISGHVSLFWYQQALGQGPEFLTYFQNEAQLDKSGLPSDRFFAERPEGSVSTLKIQRTQQEDSAVYLCASSVYRGKGSPLHFGNGTRLTVT.

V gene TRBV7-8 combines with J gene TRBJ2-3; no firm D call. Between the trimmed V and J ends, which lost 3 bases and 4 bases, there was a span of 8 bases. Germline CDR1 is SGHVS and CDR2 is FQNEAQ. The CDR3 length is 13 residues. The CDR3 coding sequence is TGTGCCAGCAGCTTCGGTCCGGCAGATACGCAGTATTTT. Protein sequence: CASSFGPADTQYF.

This CDR3 reads CASSLKQGTGNTIYF. The CDR3 DNA sequence: TGTGCCAGCAGCTTGAAACAGGGGACTGGAAACACCATATATTTT. The V call is TRBV3-1 (or the pseudogene TRBV3-2), the J call TRBJ1-3; the match to TRBD1 covers 7 bases. The CDR3 extends over 15 amino acids. J gave up 2 bases and V 5 bases, and 6 bases lay outside the gene matches. Germline loops: CDR1 LGHDT, CDR2 YNNKEL (reference sequence).

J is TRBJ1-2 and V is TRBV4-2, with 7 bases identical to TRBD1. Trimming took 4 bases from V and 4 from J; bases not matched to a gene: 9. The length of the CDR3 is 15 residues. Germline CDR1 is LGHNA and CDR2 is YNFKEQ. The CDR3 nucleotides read TGTGCCAGCAGCCCAGGACAGGTCCGCGCCTATGGCTACACCTTC. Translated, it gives CASSPGQVRAYGYTF.

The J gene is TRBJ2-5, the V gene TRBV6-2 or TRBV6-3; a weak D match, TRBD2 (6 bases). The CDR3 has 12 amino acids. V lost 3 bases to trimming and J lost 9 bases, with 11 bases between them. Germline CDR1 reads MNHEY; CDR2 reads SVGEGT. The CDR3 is CASSYIAVAQYF. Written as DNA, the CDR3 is TGTGCCAGCAGTTATATAGCGGTGGCCCAGTACTTC.